This passage covers 27 T cell receptor beta chains from one sample sequenced in a study of response to subunit inactivated influenza vaccine. TCRdb processed the RT-PCR reads anew with MiXCR; each CDR3 protein has one entry. The sample holds about 570,000 distinct CDR3 sequences, about 11% seen once. The specimen was PBMCs from blood, collected on the day of vaccination. These receptors were taken from a man aged 50 to 60 who received an inactivated influenza vaccine.

This clonotype was seen a few times. The chain employs TRBV7-9 and TRBJ1-1; 9 bases fit TRBD1. The V gene end was trimmed by 5 bases and the J gene end by 6 bases; junction bases not matched to a gene: 7. There are 14 residues in the CDR3. CDR1 and CDR2 from the germline V gene are SEHNR and FQNEAQ (reference sequence). Here the CDR3 DNA reads TGTGCCAGCAGCCTGGGACAGGGTCACGCTGAAGCTTTCTTT. Translated, it gives CASSLGQGHAEAFF.

This clonotype was seen a few times. The genes are TRBV7-9 and TRBJ1-4; D might be TRBD1 (6 bases). Trimming took off 6 bases at V and 0 bases at J, with 8 bases between the two ends. Germline CDR1 and CDR2: SEHNR and FQNEAQ (reference sequence). The CDR3 is 14 amino acids. CDR3 residues: CASRRTATNEKLFF. CDR3 in DNA: TGTGCCAGCAGACGGACAGCAACTAATGAAAAACTGTTTTTT.

The sample holds a few counts of this clonotype. The rearrangement joins TRBV5-6 to TRBJ2-3, with D possibly matching TRBD1 (5 bases). V lost 0 bases and J lost 10, with 15 bases in between. The CDR3 spans 14 residues. CDR1 SGHDT and CDR2 YYEEEE come from the germline V gene. This CDR3 reads CASSLGQRFFPQYF. Here the CDR3 DNA reads TGTGCCAGCAGCTTGGGACAGAGGTTTTTCCCGCAGTATTTT.

This clonotype was counted only a few times. The chain uses TRBV11-2 and TRBJ2-1; TRBD1 might be the D (6 bases). The CDR3 consists of 15 residues. Germline V CDR1 and CDR2: SGHAT, FQNNGV. V gave up 5 bases and J gave up 4 bases, with 15 bases separating them. CDR3: CASSPTPQGYNEQFF. The DNA of the CDR3 is TGTGCCAGCAGCCCGACACCTCAGGGGTACAATGAGCAGTTCTTC.

This clonotype was observed a handful of times. The V and J genes are TRBV4-3 and TRBJ2-2, with D unresolved. The ends were cut back, 1 base at V and 5 bases at J, with 8 bases in the middle. This CDR3 contains 14 residues. Germline CDR1 reads LGHNA; CDR2 reads YSLEER. CDR3 nucleotide sequence: TGCGCCAGCAGCCAAGTGGGAAGGACCGGGGAGCTGTTTTTT. Translated, it gives CASSQVGRTGELFF.

This clonotype was observed a few times. The chain combines TRBV20-1 with TRBJ2-3, with 7 bases matching TRBD2. The CDR3 totals 14 residues. V trimming: 4 bases; J trimming: 2 bases; junction bases outside the gene matches: 6. The germline CDR1 and CDR2 sequences are DFQATT and SNEGSKA (reference sequence). CDR3 bases: TGCAGTGCTAAGCGGGGAACTGCCACAGATACGCAGTATTTT. It translates to CSAKRGTATDTQYF.

In this sample, this clonotype turned up a few times. The genes are TRBV4-1 and TRBJ2-7, with 14 bases aligning to TRBD2. This CDR3 is built from 15 residues. Per the germline V gene, CDR1 is MGHRA and CDR2 is YSYEKL. Trimming took 3 bases from V and 8 from J; bases not matched to a gene: 6. This CDR3 is CASSQETSGGVKQYF. The CDR3 DNA sequence: TGCGCCAGCAGCCAGGAGACTAGCGGGGGGGTGAAGCAGTACTTC.

The chain has TRBV28 and TRBJ2-3; 9 positions match TRBD1. The CDR3 is made up of 15 amino acids. Germline assignment: CDR1 MDHEN and CDR2 SYDVKM. V shed 5 bases and J 4 bases; nucleotides not matched to a gene: 7. The CDR3 sequence is CASSQQGAFPDTQYF. The CDR3 DNA reads TGTGCCAGCAGTCAACAGGGGGCGTTTCCAGATACGCAGTATTTT.

The chain links TRBV20-1 to TRBJ2-2; 11 bases line up with TRBD2. The CDR3 length is 16 residues. Trimming removed 3 bases from V and 6 bases from J; junction bases left unmatched: 9. CDR1 and CDR2 from the germline V gene are DFQATT and SNEGSKA (reference sequence). In DNA form, the CDR3 reads TGCAGTGCTAGCGACGGTAGCGGGAGGGCCGCCGGGGAGCTGTTTTTT. It translates to CSASDGSGRAAGELFF.

The sample holds many counts of this clonotype. The chain recombines TRBV7-8 with TRBJ2-7; 8 bases are shared with TRBD2. Unmatched junction bases numbered 1, after V lost 3 bases and J lost 0 bases. Per germline, CDR1 SGHVS and CDR2 FQNEAQ. This CDR3 region has 14 residues. CDR3 nucleotide sequence: TGTGCCAGCAGCTTCGGGACTAGCTCCTACGAGCAGTACTTC. Residues: CASSFGTSSYEQYF. The full variable domain, with the rest looked up from reference TRBV7-8 and TRBJ2-7, is GAGVSQSPRYKVAKRGQDVALRCDPISGHVSLFWYQQALGQGPEFLTYFQNEAQLDKSGLPSDRFFAERPEGSVSTLKIQRTQQEDSAVYLCASSFGTSSYEQYFGPGTRLTVT.

This chain uses TRBV28 with TRBJ2-5; 7 bases are shared with TRBD1. With 7 bases clipped from V and 2 bases from J, the junction kept 4 bases outside the gene matches. This CDR3 is 13 amino acids long. The germline gives CDR1 MDHEN, CDR2 SYDVKM. CDR3 in amino acids: CASTSDRQETQYF. Written as DNA, the CDR3 is TGTGCCAGCACCTCGGACAGGCAAGAGACCCAGTACTTC.

The chain uses TRBV5-1 and TRBJ2-1; the match to TRBD2 covers 8 bases. In germline, CDR1 is SGHRS, CDR2 YFSETQ. The CDR3 sequence is 15 residues long. V lost 0 bases to trimming and J lost 9 bases; unmatched junction nucleotides: 8. CDR3 in DNA: TGCGCCAGCAGCTTGGGAACTAGCGGTACAGGTGAGCAGTTCTTC. It encodes CASSLGTSGTGEQFF.

V gene TRBV7-8 combines with J gene TRBJ1-4; D gene ambiguous. The CDR3 is 13 residues long. V gave up 5 bases and J gave up 3 bases, with 7 bases separating them. From germline, CDR1 is SGHVS and CDR2 FQNEAQ. CDR3 protein: CASSAGSNEKLFF. The DNA of the CDR3 is TGTGCCAGCAGCGCAGGCTCTAATGAAAAACTGTTTTTT.

Only a few counts were recorded for this clonotype. The chain employs TRBV28 and TRBJ2-1; TRBD2 might be the D (6 bases). Per germline, CDR1 MDHEN and CDR2 SYDVKM. V lost 4 bases and J 8 bases, leaving 21 bases between the germline ends. This CDR3 has 16 residues. CDR3 DNA sequence: TGTGCCAGCAGTTCCCGGCCCTGGCGGGATTATGATGAGCAGTTCTTC. It yields the protein CASSSRPWRDYDEQFF.

This clonotype was seen a few times. This chain links TRBV2 with TRBJ1-4; 7 bases fit TRBD1. CDR1 SNHLY and CDR2 FYNNEI come from the germline V gene. The CDR3 is 14 amino acids. V shed 8 bases and J 5 bases; nucleotides not matched to a gene: 8. Here the CDR3 reads CASGRQGENEKLFF. The CDR3 coding sequence is TGTGCCAGCGGGAGACAGGGAGAAAATGAAAAACTGTTTTTT.

This clonotype was counted between two and nine times. V gene TRBV7-9 combines with J gene TRBJ2-5; D assignment may be TRBD1 or TRBD2 (5 bases each). CDR1 and CDR2 from the germline V gene are SEHNR and FQNEAQ (reference sequence). V lost 5 bases and J 5 bases, leaving 18 bases between the germline ends. The CDR3 loop spans 15 amino acids. The CDR3 DNA reads as TGTGCCAGCAGCATTCTCGATCGGGGCCGGGAGACCCAGTACTTC. Translation gives CASSILDRGRETQYF.

The J gene is TRBJ2-7, the V gene TRBV7-9; 9 bases line up with TRBD1. The CDR3 runs 17 residues. Germline CDR1 is SEHNR and CDR2 is FQNEAQ (reference sequence). V was pared by 6 bases and J by 0 bases, with 12 bases of the junction left unmatched. The CDR3 DNA reads TGTGCCAGCAGTACATCAAACAGGGGGCCGAGCTCCTACGAGCAGTACTTC. It yields the protein CASSTSNRGPSSYEQYF.

The V gene is TRBV11-2, the J gene TRBJ1-3, with D unresolved. The V gene lost 2 bases and the J gene lost 0 bases, with 11 bases spanning the gap. CDR3 length equals 16 residues. Per germline, CDR1 SGHAT and CDR2 FQNNGV. CDR3 loop: CASSLQVPSSGNTIYF. The CDR3 DNA is TGTGCCAGCAGCTTACAGGTCCCTAGCTCTGGAAACACCATATATTTT.

This clonotype turned up a few times. The V and J genes are TRBV10-3 and TRBJ2-1; D gene uncertain. V lost 8 bases to trimming and J lost 6 bases, with 14 bases between them. Per the germline V gene, CDR1 is ENHRY and CDR2 is SYGVKD. The CDR3 is 13 amino acids. The chain's CDR3 is CAIRVSVGNEQFF. For the CDR3, the DNA is TGTGCCATCCGGGTCTCCGTGGGCAATGAGCAGTTCTTC.

V gene TRBV4-3 combines with J gene TRBJ2-7; 8 bases map to TRBD2. The CDR3 is 15 amino acids. CDR1 LGHNA and CDR2 YSLEER come from the germline V gene. V was pared by 2 bases and J by 3 bases, with 6 bases of the junction left unmatched. The CDR3, as DNA: TGCGCCAGCAGCCAAAGAGCGGGGGCGATCTACGAGCAGTACTTC. Translated: CASSQRAGAIYEQYF.

The sample holds a few counts of this clonotype. The chain has TRBV5-1 and TRBJ2-1; D is perhaps TRBD2 (6 bases). V was cut by 2 bases and J by 6 bases, with 12 bases left in between. The CDR3 totals 14 residues. In germline, CDR1 is SGHRS, CDR2 YFSETQ. In DNA form, the CDR3 reads TGCGCCAGCAGCTTTGGGACTGCGGGCAATGAGCAGTTCTTC. Translated: CASSFGTAGNEQFF.

This clonotype came up a few times. V and J are TRBV5-5 and TRBJ2-1; 7 bases agree with TRBD1. From germline, CDR1 is SGHKS and CDR2 YYEKEE (reference sequence). The CDR3 has 15 residues. V trimming: 0 bases; J trimming: 9 bases; junction bases outside the gene matches: 9. The CDR3 spells CASSLGQGPMGEQFF. CDR3 sequence (DNA): TGTGCCAGCAGCTTGGGACAGGGACCGATGGGTGAGCAGTTCTTC. The whole variable domain, remainder taken from reference TRBV5-5 and TRBJ2-1, is DAGVTQSPTHLIKTRGQQVTLRCSPISGHKSVSWYQQVLGQGPQFIFQYYEKEERGRGNFPDRFSARQFPNYSSELNVNALLLGDSALYLCASSLGQGPMGEQFFGPGTRLTVL.

The V and J genes are TRBV3-1 and TRBJ2-7; D is perhaps TRBD1 (6 bases). Between the trimmed V and J ends, which lost 7 bases and 4 bases, there was a span of 17 bases. Germline CDR1 reads LGHDT; CDR2 reads YNNKEL (reference sequence). There are 14 residues in the CDR3. The CDR3 reads CASNLRTVIYEQYF. The CDR3 region has the DNA TGTGCCAGCAACCTCCGGACAGTGATTTACGAGCAGTACTTC.

The chain combines TRBV29-1 with TRBJ2-6; a weak D match, TRBD2 (6 bases). The CDR3 length is 19 residues. V was shortened by 0 bases and J by 0 bases, with 18 bases between the two germline ends. Looked up from germline, CDR1 is SQVTM and CDR2 is ANQGSEA. The CDR3 loop reads CSVEDRGTSGGSGANVLTF. Written as DNA, the CDR3 is TGCAGCGTTGAAGATCGGGGGACCTCTGGGGGCTCTGGGGCCAACGTCCTGACTTTC.

This clonotype was seen only a few times. The V gene is TRBV6-6, the J gene TRBJ1-1; D unclear. The V end lost 8 bases, the J end lost 3 bases, and 13 bases lay between the germline ends. Germline V gene lookup returns CDR1 MNHNY and CDR2 SVGAGI (reference sequence). The CDR3 has 13 residues. The CDR3: CASDGPSDTEAFF. The CDR3 DNA reads as TGTGCCAGCGATGGCCCGTCGGACACTGAAGCTTTCTTT.

V and J are TRBV20-1 and TRBJ2-3; D call uncertain. Trimming pared 6 bases from V and 8 bases from J, leaving 15 bases between. Germline V lookup: CDR1 DFQATT, CDR2 SNEGSKA (reference sequence). CDR3 length: 12 amino acids. The CDR3 DNA reads as TGCAGTGCCAAAAGTGGGTCGGGTACGCAGTATTTT. Translated: CSAKSGSGTQYF.

This clonotype came up a few times. V is TRBV7-9 and J is TRBJ2-1; D might be TRBD2 (6 bases). CDR3 size: 16 residues. Germline values: CDR1 SEHNR, CDR2 FQNEAQ (reference sequence). Trimming took 1 base from V and 0 from J, leaving 10 bases between them. This CDR3 reads CASSLEAGRSYNEQFF. In DNA, the CDR3 is TGTGCCAGCAGCTTAGAGGCGGGACGCTCCTACAATGAGCAGTTCTTC.